These 3 T cell receptor beta chains share one sample of origin, sequenced in a study of CD8 T cells in ankylosing spondylitis. Each CDR3 protein gets one entry after TCRdb re-called the 5' RACE reads with MiXCR. The sample contains around 340,000 distinct CDR3 sequences, roughly 14% of which appear only once. The source material was blood, either unsorted or a sorted T cell fraction (not recorded which). These receptors all come from a male donor with ankylosing spondylitis or in good health (not recorded which).

The chain joins TRBV6-1 to TRBJ2-7, with a possible D match to TRBD2 (5 bases). V lost 7 bases to trimming and J lost 0 bases, with 13 bases between them. CDR1 and CDR2 (germline): MNHNS, SASEGT. The CDR3 totals 14 residues. The CDR3 nucleotides read TGTGCCAGCACCCCCCGGAGGTTCTCCTACGAGCAGTACTTC. The encoded protein is CASTPRRFSYEQYF.

This sequence joins TRBV29-1 and TRBJ2-2, with D perhaps TRBD1 (6 bases). The CDR3 covers 15 residues. Germline V gives CDR1 SQVTM, CDR2 ANQGSEA. CDR3 region: CASPGWTANTGELFF. In DNA form, the CDR3 reads TGCGCTTCCCCGGGATGGACAGCGAACACCGGGGAGCTGTTTTTT.

This clonotype was found a few times. V usage is TRBV7-2 and J usage is TRBJ2-3, with D possibly TRBD2 on 6 matching bases. Trimming took off 1 base at V and 0 bases at J, with 14 bases between the two ends. CDR1 and CDR2 (germline): SGHTA, FQGNSA. The CDR3 is 17 amino acids. CDR3 DNA sequence: TGTGCCAGCAGCTTAGGGGCGGGACCACCTAGCACAGATACGCAGTATTTT. Translated, it gives CASSLGAGPPSTDTQYF.